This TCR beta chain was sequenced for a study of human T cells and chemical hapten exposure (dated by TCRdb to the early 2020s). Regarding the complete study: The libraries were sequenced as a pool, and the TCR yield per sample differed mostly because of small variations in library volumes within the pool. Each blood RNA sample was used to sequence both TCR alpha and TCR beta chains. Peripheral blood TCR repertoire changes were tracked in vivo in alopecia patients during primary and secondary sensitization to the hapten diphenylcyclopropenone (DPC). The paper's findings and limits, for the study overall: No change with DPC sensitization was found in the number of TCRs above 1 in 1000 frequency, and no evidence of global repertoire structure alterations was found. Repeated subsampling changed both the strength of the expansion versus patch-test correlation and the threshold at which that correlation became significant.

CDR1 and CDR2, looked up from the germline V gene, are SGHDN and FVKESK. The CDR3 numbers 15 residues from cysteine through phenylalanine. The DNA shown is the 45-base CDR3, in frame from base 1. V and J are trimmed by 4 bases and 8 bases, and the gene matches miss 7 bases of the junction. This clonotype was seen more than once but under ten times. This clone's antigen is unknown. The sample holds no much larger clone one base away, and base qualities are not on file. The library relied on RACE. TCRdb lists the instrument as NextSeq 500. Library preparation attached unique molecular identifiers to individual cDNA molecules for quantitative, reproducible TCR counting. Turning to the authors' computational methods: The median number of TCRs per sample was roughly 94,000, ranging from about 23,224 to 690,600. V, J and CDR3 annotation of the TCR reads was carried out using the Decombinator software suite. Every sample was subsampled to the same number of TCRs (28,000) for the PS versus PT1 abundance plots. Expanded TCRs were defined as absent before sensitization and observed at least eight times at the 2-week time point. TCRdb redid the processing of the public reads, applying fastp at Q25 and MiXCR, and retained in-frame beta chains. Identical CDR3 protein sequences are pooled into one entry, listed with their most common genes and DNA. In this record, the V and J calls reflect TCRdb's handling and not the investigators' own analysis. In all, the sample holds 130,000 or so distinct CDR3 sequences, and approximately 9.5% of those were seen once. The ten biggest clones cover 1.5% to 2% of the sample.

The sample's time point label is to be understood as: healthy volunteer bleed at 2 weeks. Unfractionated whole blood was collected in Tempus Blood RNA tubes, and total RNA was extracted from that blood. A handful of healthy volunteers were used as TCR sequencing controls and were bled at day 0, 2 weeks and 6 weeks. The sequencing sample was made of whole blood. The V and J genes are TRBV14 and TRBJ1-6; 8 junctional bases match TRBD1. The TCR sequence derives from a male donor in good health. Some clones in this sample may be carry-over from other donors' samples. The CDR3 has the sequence CASSRRQGTDSPLHF. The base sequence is TGTGCCAGCAGCCGTCGACAGGGGACGGATTCACCCCTCCACTTT.